The 15 T cell receptor beta chains below were found in one sample sequenced in a study of blood T cell repertoires in COVID-19. The assay was immunoSEQ multiplex PCR, and TCRdb's table has in-frame clones only and misses some. The sample yields under 100,000 clones, around four fifths seen once. Material for sequencing was peripheral blood. The receptors here all came from a man older than 75 with active or convalescent COVID-19.

This clone was recorded only once. V usage is TRBV10-2 and J usage is TRBJ1-5; D unclear. Germline lookup yields CDR1 WSHSY and CDR2 SAAADI. CDR3 length: 13 amino acids. V was pared by 10 bases and J by 7 bases, with 17 bases between. The chain's CDR3 is CATAGSWIQPQHF. CDR3 DNA sequence: TGCGCCACCGCGGGGAGTTGGATCCAGCCCCAGCATTTT.

The chain is built from TRBV28 and TRBJ2-2; TRBD1 is a possible D gene (6 bases). Per germline, CDR1 MDHEN and CDR2 SYDVKM. The CDR3 consists of 15 residues. Trimming removed 5 bases from V and 6 bases from J, with 16 bases in between. CDR3 in DNA: TGTGCCAGCAGTGCCGCCCTGGGGGCAGCCGGGGAGCTGTTTTTT. Amino acid sequence: CASSAALGAAGELFF.

With respect to this clone: Other DNA sequences of this sample code for an identical CDR3. V usage is TRBV7-2 and J usage is TRBJ1-3; D uncertain. Germline-derived CDR1 and CDR2 are SGHTA and FQGNSA. CDR3 length: 15 residues. Trimming left V 1 base short and J 0 bases short, with 7 bases between. The CDR3 here is CASSLGTVSGNTIYF. CDR3 nucleotides: TGTGCCAGCAGCTTAGGTACAGTCTCTGGAAACACCATATATTTT.

The V call is TRBV28, the J call TRBJ1-5; TRBD1 is a possible D gene (6 bases). The V end lost 0 bases, the J end lost 1 base, and 7 bases lay between the germline ends. This CDR3 has 15 amino acids. Per the germline V gene, CDR1 is MDHEN and CDR2 is SYDVKM. DNA for the CDR3: TGTGCCAGCAGTTTATGGGACAGAAGCAATCAGCCCCAGCATTTT. It yields the protein CASSLWDRSNQPQHF. Complete variable domain (other parts from reference TRBV28 and TRBJ1-5): DVKVTQSSRYLVKRTGEKVFLECVQDMDHENMFWYRQDPGLGLRLIYFSYDVKMKEKGDIPEGYSVSREKKERFSLILESASTNQTSMYLCASSLWDRSNQPQHFGDGTRLSIL.

This chain links TRBV5-1 with TRBJ1-2; TRBD1 aligns across 9 bases. This CDR3 has 14 amino acids. Trimming at V came to 1 base and at J to 5 bases, leaving 3 bases not matched to a gene. Looked up from germline, CDR1 is SGHRS and CDR2 is YFSETQ. The CDR3 DNA reads TGCGCCAGCAGCTTGACAGGGGGCGGGTATGGCTACACCTTC. Its protein is CASSLTGGGYGYTF.

The chain has TRBV28 and TRBJ1-2; D remains unclear. The CDR3 extends over 12 amino acids. Germline V CDR1 and CDR2: MDHEN, SYDVKM. The germline V and J ends were trimmed by 8 bases and 4 bases, with 11 bases remaining between them. The CDR3 here is CASFSGFYGYTF. The CDR3 DNA follows: TGTGCCAGCTTCTCGGGGTTCTATGGCTACACCTTC.

CDR3 in DNA: TGTGCCAGCAGTGATTTCACCGCGTCTCAAGAGACCCAGTACTTC. As protein: CASSDFTASQETQYF. This chain links TRBV25-1 with TRBJ2-5; D ambiguous. CDR1 is MGHDK, CDR2 SYGVNS, per germline. The CDR3 has 15 residues. V was trimmed by 3 bases and J by 2 bases, leaving 13 bases between them. Full variable domain (remainder filled in from reference TRBV25-1 and TRBJ2-5): EADIYQTPRYLVIGTGKKITLECSQTMGHDKMYWYQQDPGMELHLIHYSYGVNSTEKGDLSSESTVSRIRTEHFPLTLESARPSHTSQYLCASSDFTASQETQYFGPGTRLLVL.

The chain employs TRBV27 and TRBJ2-1, with D tentatively TRBD2 (5 bases). CDR1 MNHEY and CDR2 SMNVEV come from the germline V gene (reference sequence). The CDR3 is 16 residues long. V lost 5 bases to trimming and J lost 4 bases, with 18 bases between them. CDR3 sequence: CASSLLKRATYNEQFF. CDR3 sequence (DNA): TGTGCCAGCAGTCTACTCAAGAGGGCTACATACAATGAGCAGTTCTTC.

The chain joins TRBV28 to TRBJ1-1; D possibly corresponds to TRBD1 (6 bases). The CDR3 spans 15 residues. Looked up from germline, CDR1 is MDHEN and CDR2 is SYDVKM. V dropped 6 bases and J dropped 3 bases, with 17 bases sitting between them. The CDR3 region is CASRNNPGVYTEAFF. As DNA, the CDR3 is TGTGCCAGCAGAAATAATCCAGGGGTATACACTGAAGCTTTCTTT.

This clone was counted between two and nine times. This chain uses TRBV28 with TRBJ1-5; 8 nucleotides agree with TRBD1. There are 15 residues in the CDR3. V shed 6 bases and J 0 bases; nucleotides not matched to a gene: 4. Germline V gene data show CDR1 as MDHEN and CDR2 as SYDVKM. The CDR3 here is CASRPTGGSNQPQHF. The CDR3, as DNA: TGTGCCAGCAGACCTACAGGGGGTAGCAATCAGCCCCAGCATTTT.

V usage is TRBV19 and J usage is TRBJ1-5, with 7 positions matching TRBD1. The CDR3 spans 14 residues. Germline V CDR1 and CDR2: LNHDA, SQIVND (reference sequence). V was pared by 9 bases and J by 0 bases, with 5 bases of the junction left unmatched. The CDR3 reads CASGDRNSNQPQHF. The CDR3 nucleotides are TGTGCCAGCGGGGACAGAAATAGCAATCAGCCCCAGCATTTT.

This clone was counted between two and nine times. The chain has TRBV6-1 and TRBJ2-7, with 9 nucleotides matching TRBD1. Germline V gene data show CDR1 as MNHNS and CDR2 as SASEGT. CDR3 size: 16 residues. With 0 bases clipped from V and 1 base from J, the junction kept 4 bases outside the gene matches. The CDR3 loop reads CASSEARTGESYEQYV. The CDR3 DNA sequence: TGTGCCAGCAGTGAAGCGAGGACAGGGGAGTCCTACGAGCAGTACGTC.

The CDR3 DNA reads TGTGCCAGCATTAGGGACGGGAGGGCTAGTAATGAGCAGTTCTTC. This gives the protein CASIRDGRASNEQFF. This chain links TRBV11-3 with TRBJ2-1; 8 nucleotides match TRBD2. The CDR3 is made up of 15 amino acids. V lost 7 bases to trimming and J lost 7 bases; unmatched junction nucleotides: 12. CDR1 and CDR2 (germline): SGHNT, YENEEA.

The chain employs TRBV10-2 and TRBJ1-2; 10 nucleotides agree with TRBD1. The V segment lost 7 bases and the J segment 2 bases; nucleotides outside the gene matches: 7. The CDR3 consists of 15 residues. Germline CDR1 and CDR2: WSHSY and SAAADI. The CDR3 DNA reads as TGCGCCAGCACCACCTCGACAGGGGGCAACTATGGCTACACCTTC. It specifies CASTTSTGGNYGYTF.

V and J are TRBV6-6 and TRBJ1-1, with TRBD1 matching over 9 bases. The V gene end was trimmed by 10 bases and the J gene end by 6 bases; junction bases not matched to a gene: 3. Germline V gene sequence: CDR1 MNHNY, CDR2 SVGAGI (reference sequence). The CDR3 runs to 11 residues. DNA of the CDR3: TGTGCCACGGGACAGGGTTCTGAAGCTTTCTTT. It specifies CATGQGSEAFF.